These 5 T cell receptor beta chains share one sample of origin, sequenced in a study of post-analysis software for immune sequencing data (dated by TCRdb to 2013 to 2016). No cognate antigen is known for these TCRs. The protocol used for the library was PCR. Sequencing was performed on an Illumina HiSeq 2500. Unique molecular identifiers were incorporated into TCR beta cDNA libraries to reduce PCR and sequencing biases. Starting from the raw public reads, TCRdb applied fastp trimming at Q25, assembled clones with MiXCR and retained in-frame beta chains. Duplicate CDR3 protein sequences are folded into a single record with the most common DNA and genes. The sample table lists 180,000 or so distinct CDR3 sequences, approximately 28% of them with a count of one. Together, the top ten hold more than 3% of the sample. Summary of the overall study and its limitations: Significantly higher frequencies in patients than in controls were found for several TRBV segments, including TRBV5-6, TRBV5-1 and TRBV20-1.

What was sequenced was blood. The receptors were sampled from a girl aged 2 to 17 with multiple sclerosis.

This clonotype turned up a few times. The chain combines TRBV11-2 with TRBJ2-6; D gene ambiguous. The CDR3 spans 14 residues. The ends were cut back, 4 bases at V and 13 bases at J, with 17 bases in the middle. Germline values: CDR1 SGHAT, CDR2 FQNNGV. CDR3 residues: CASSSPGAFKVLTF. CDR3 sequence (DNA): TGTGCCAGCAGCTCCCCCGGCGCGTTCAAGGTCCTGACTTTC.

The chain employs TRBV7-9 and TRBJ2-3; 8 positions agree with TRBD1. CDR1 and CDR2 (germline): SEHNR, FQNEAQ (reference sequence). This CDR3 contains 16 residues. J lost 7 bases, V lost 2 bases, and 11 bases had no gene match. The CDR3 region has the DNA TGTGCCAGCAGCTTATCACCAGGGGGCGCAGAAAATACGCAGTATTTT. This codes for CASSLSPGGAENTQYF. The complete variable domain, with remaining parts taken from reference TRBV7-9 and TRBJ2-3, reads DTGVSQNPRHKITKRGQNVTFRCDPISEHNRLYWYRQTLGQGPEFLTYFQNEAQLEKSRLLSDRFSAERPKGSFSTLEIQRTEQGDSAMYLCASSLSPGGAENTQYFGPGTRLTVL.

This clonotype has more than one count but fewer than ten. The chain uses TRBV5-1 and TRBJ2-1; D might be TRBD1 or TRBD2, each matching 6 bases. CDR3 length: 16 amino acids. From germline, CDR1 is SGHRS and CDR2 YFSETQ. The ends were cut back, 4 bases at V and 4 bases at J, with 18 bases in the middle. The CDR3 region has the DNA TGCGCCAGCAGCCCATCGAGGGGGGACGTGTACAATGAGCAGTTCTTC. This gives the protein CASSPSRGDVYNEQFF.

This clonotype was counted ten times or more. This rearrangement joins TRBV5-1 to TRBJ2-7, with D maybe TRBD1 (6 bases). Germline CDR1 is SGHRS and CDR2 is YFSETQ. Trimming stripped 0 bases from V and 7 bases from J, with 14 bases between. This CDR3 comprises 14 residues. CDR3 residues: CASSLEQGFGEQYF. In nucleotides, the CDR3 is TGCGCCAGCAGCTTGGAGCAGGGGTTTGGGGAGCAGTACTTC.

This clonotype has a handful of counts. The V call is TRBV20-1, the J call TRBJ1-2; a possible D gene is TRBD1 (5 bases). The CDR3 contains 13 residues. The V end lost 3 bases, the J end lost 3 bases, and 11 bases lay between the germline ends. Germline CDR1 is DFQATT and CDR2 is SNEGSKA (reference sequence). CDR3 sequence: CSARAGLDYGYTF. In nucleotides, the CDR3 is TGCAGTGCTAGGGCAGGGTTAGACTATGGCTACACCTTC.